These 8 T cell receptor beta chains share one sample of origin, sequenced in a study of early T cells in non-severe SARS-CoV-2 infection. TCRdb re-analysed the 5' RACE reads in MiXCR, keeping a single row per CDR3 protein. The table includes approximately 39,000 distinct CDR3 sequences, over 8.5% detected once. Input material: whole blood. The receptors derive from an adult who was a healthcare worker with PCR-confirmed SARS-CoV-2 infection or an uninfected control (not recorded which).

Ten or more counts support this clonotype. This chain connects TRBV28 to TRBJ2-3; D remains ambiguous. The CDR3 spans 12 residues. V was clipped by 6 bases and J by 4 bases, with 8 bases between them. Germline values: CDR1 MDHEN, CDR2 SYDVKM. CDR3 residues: CASSPLPDTQYF. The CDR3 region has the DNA TGTGCCAGCAGCCCCCTTCCAGATACGCAGTATTTT.

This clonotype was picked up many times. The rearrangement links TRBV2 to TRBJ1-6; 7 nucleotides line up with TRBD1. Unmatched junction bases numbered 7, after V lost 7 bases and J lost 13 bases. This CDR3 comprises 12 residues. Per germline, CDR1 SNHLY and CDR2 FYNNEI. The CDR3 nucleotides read TGTGCCAGCAACGAACAGGGGTCCCCCCTCCACTTT. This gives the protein CASNEQGSPLHF.

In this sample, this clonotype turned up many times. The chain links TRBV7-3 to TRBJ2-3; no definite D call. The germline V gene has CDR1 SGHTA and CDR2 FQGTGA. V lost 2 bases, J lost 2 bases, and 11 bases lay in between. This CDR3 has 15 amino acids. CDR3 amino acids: CASSLFSRLTDTQYF. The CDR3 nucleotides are TGTGCCAGCAGCTTATTTTCCCGGCTCACAGATACGCAGTATTTT.

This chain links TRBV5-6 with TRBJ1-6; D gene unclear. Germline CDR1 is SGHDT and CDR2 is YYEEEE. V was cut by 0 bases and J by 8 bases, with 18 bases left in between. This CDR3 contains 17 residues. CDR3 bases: TGTGCCAGCAGCTTGGATGTCGGCGTCCCTGGGGATTCACCCCTCCACTTT. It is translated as CASSLDVGVPGDSPLHF.

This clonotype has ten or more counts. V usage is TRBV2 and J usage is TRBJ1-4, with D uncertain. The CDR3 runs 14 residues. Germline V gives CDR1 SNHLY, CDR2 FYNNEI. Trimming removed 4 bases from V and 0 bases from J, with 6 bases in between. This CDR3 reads CASSGATTNEKLFF. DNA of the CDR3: TGTGCCAGCAGTGGGGCTACAACTAATGAAAAACTGTTTTTT. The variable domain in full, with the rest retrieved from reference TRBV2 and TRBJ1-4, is EPEVTQTPSHQVTQMGQEVILRCVPISNHLYFYWYRQILGQKVEFLVSFYNNEISEKSEIFDDQFSVERPDGSNFTLKIRSTKLEDSAMYFCASSGATTNEKLFFGSGTQLSVL.

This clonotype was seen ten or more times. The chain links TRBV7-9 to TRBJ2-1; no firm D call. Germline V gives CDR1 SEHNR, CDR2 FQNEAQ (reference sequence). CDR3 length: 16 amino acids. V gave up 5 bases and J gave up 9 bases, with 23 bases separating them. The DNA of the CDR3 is TGTGCCAGCAGCCCCACGGGCAGTAAGGTAGTCGGTGAGCAGTTCTTC. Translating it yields CASSPTGSKVVGEQFF.

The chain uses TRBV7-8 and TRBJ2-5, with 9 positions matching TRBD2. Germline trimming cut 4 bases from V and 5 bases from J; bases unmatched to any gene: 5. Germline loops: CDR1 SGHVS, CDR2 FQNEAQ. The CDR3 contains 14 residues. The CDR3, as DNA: TGTGCCAGCAGCTGGGGACTAGCTAGTGAGACCCAGTACTTC. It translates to CASSWGLASETQYF.

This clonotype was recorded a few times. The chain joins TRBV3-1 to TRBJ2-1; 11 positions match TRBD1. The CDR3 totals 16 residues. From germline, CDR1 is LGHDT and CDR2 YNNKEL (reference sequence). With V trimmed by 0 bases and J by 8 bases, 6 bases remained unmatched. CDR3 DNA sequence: TGTGCCAGCAGCCAAGATTCCGGACAGGGGGCTGATGAGCAGTTCTTC. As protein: CASSQDSGQGADEQFF.